Below are 25 T cell receptor beta chains sequenced from a single sample in a study of cytomegalovirus exposure and HLA in healthy donors. Both 60 Vbeta primers and 13 Jbeta primers went into the PCR. Clones were sequenced by immunoSEQ multiplex PCR, and TCRdb holds only the in-frame ones, with some missing. The sample records about 130,000 clones, about 81% being singletons. Sequencing was done on a sample of PBMCs. Source of these receptors: a man under 40 in good health and CMV-seronegative.

The rearrangement uses TRBV7-8 and TRBJ2-7; 14 bases agree with TRBD2. Germline trimming cut 8 bases from V and 9 bases from J; bases unmatched to any gene: 15. This CDR3 contains 16 residues. Germline V lookup: CDR1 SGHVS, CDR2 FQNEAQ. In DNA form, the CDR3 reads TGTGCCAGCCGATCCGGGACTAGCGGGAGCCCAATTGGGCAGTACTTC. It translates to CASRSGTSGSPIGQYF. The variable domain in full, completed from reference TRBV7-8 and TRBJ2-7, reads GAGVSQSPRYKVAKRGQDVALRCDPISGHVSLFWYQQALGQGPEFLTYFQNEAQLDKSGLPSDRFFAERPEGSVSTLKIQRTQQEDSAVYLCASRSGTSGSPIGQYFGPGTRLTVT.

The chain employs TRBV28 and TRBJ1-5, with D perhaps TRBD1 (6 bases). Germline assignment: CDR1 MDHEN and CDR2 SYDVKM. Trimming shortened V by 8 bases and J by 0 bases, and 17 bases separated the two germline ends. CDR3 size: 16 residues. The DNA for the CDR3 is TGTGCCAGCCGTTCACAGGGTTATCTTAGCAATCAGCCCCAGCATTTT. This sequence encodes CASRSQGYLSNQPQHF.

This chain links TRBV5-1 with TRBJ1-3; D is unclear. The CDR3 extends over 16 amino acids. V lost 1 base, J lost 0 bases, and 11 bases lay in between. Looked up from germline, CDR1 is SGHRS and CDR2 is YFSETQ. This chain's CDR3 is CASSLSGDSSGNTIYF. The CDR3 coding sequence is TGCGCCAGCAGCTTGTCCGGAGACTCCTCTGGAAACACCATATATTTT. The full variable domain, with the rest looked up from reference TRBV5-1 and TRBJ1-3, is KAGVTQTPRYLIKTRGQQVTLSCSPISGHRSVSWYQQTPGQGLQFLFEYFSETQRNKGNFPGRFSGRQFSNSRSEMNVSTLELGDSALYLCASSLSGDSSGNTIYFGEGSWLTVV.

This rearrangement joins TRBV4-2 to TRBJ1-2; D not resolved. CDR3 size: 14 residues. With 0 bases removed from V and 8 bases from J, the gap between germline ends came to 13 bases. Germline CDR1 LGHNA, CDR2 YNFKEQ. CDR3 in amino acids: CASSQDRERWGYTF. The CDR3 DNA reads as TGTGCCAGCAGCCAAGATCGGGAAAGATGGGGCTACACCTTC.

The V and J genes are TRBV2 and TRBJ1-2, with D possibly TRBD1 on 6 matching bases. The germline gives CDR1 SNHLY, CDR2 FYNNEI. The CDR3 spans 12 residues. V lost 8 bases to trimming and J lost 4 bases, with 11 bases between them. The CDR3 nucleotides read TGTGCCAGCCAGGGGAGGGCCTATGGCTACACCTTC. As protein: CASQGRAYGYTF.

V is TRBV6-5 and J is TRBJ2-2; TRBD1 matches at 7 bases. Germline V lookup: CDR1 MNHEY, CDR2 SVGAGI. The CDR3 runs 15 residues. Losses at the gene ends were 8 bases for V and 2 bases for J; bases not matched to a gene: 8. CDR3 DNA: TGTGCCAGCGGGCGACAGGGAGTAAACACCGGGGAGCTGTTTTTT. Amino acids: CASGRQGVNTGELFF.

This clone appeared once. The rearrangement joins TRBV28 to TRBJ1-2; 9 bases map to TRBD1. Germline values: CDR1 MDHEN, CDR2 SYDVKM. The V segment lost 4 bases and the J segment 3 bases; nucleotides outside the gene matches: 6. This CDR3 is 15 amino acids long. The DNA of the CDR3 is TGTGCCAGCAGTTCGTCCGGGACAGGGCACTATGGCTACACCTTC. Its protein is CASSSSGTGHYGYTF.

The chain has TRBV15 and TRBJ2-7; TRBD1 aligns across 7 bases. V trimming: 1 base; J trimming: 5 bases; junction bases outside the gene matches: 5. The CDR3 covers 14 residues. Germline V gene data show CDR1 as LNHNV and CDR2 as YYDKDF (reference sequence). The DNA of the CDR3 is TGTGCCACCAGCAGAGTCCAGGGGGTGGACGAGCAGTACTTC. Protein: CATSRVQGVDEQYF.

V usage is TRBV29-1 and J usage is TRBJ1-3; 8 positions agree with TRBD1. The germline CDR1 and CDR2 sequences are SQVTM and ANQGSEA. This CDR3 spans 14 amino acids. The V gene end was trimmed by 7 bases and the J gene end by 0 bases; junction bases not matched to a gene: 5. The DNA for the CDR3 is TGCAGCGCATGGACAGGGCTCTCTGGAAACACCATATATTTT. Its translation: CSAWTGLSGNTIYF.

The J gene is TRBJ1-1, the V gene TRBV28, with 8 bases matching TRBD1. The V and J ends lost 7 bases and 6 bases, in that order; junction bases with no gene match: 10. Germline lookup yields CDR1 MDHEN and CDR2 SYDVKM. The CDR3 is made up of 14 amino acids. The CDR3 nucleotides are TGTGCCAGCACCTCCGACAGGGGTCAAGCTGAAGCTTTCTTT. Protein product: CASTSDRGQAEAFF.

In this sample, this clone turned up a few times. This rearrangement joins TRBV10-3 to TRBJ1-1, with D unresolved. Germline-derived CDR1 and CDR2 are ENHRY and SYGVKD. The CDR3 is 13 residues long. Deletions cut 6 bases from V and 3 bases from J, with 11 bases between. The DNA of the CDR3 is TGTGCCATCAGCCCCCGTGGAGACACTGAAGCTTTCTTT. Its protein product is CAISPRGDTEAFF.

This clone has just a few counts. The rearrangement uses TRBV6-6 and TRBJ1-2; 10 bases agree with TRBD1. Germline values: CDR1 MNHNY, CDR2 SVGAGI (reference sequence). Trimming took 0 bases from V and 5 from J; bases not matched to a gene: 3. The CDR3 length is 15 residues. The CDR3 bases are TGTGCCAGCAGTTACTCGTGGACAGGGGGTTATGGCTACACCTTC. Amino acids: CASSYSWTGGYGYTF.

This rearrangement joins TRBV10-3 to TRBJ2-1; TRBD2 might be the D (7 bases). Deletions cut 8 bases from V and 7 bases from J, with 15 bases between. Germline V gene lookup returns CDR1 ENHRY and CDR2 SYGVKD. This CDR3 is built from 13 residues. The CDR3 DNA is TGTGCCATCGGGGGGGCCCGGAGGAATGAGCAGTTCTTC. Amino acid sequence: CAIGGARRNEQFF.

This clone was detected once. CDR3 residues: CASTTGTDYGYTF. The CDR3, as DNA: TGTGCCAGCACTACAGGGACCGACTATGGCTACACCTTC. V gene TRBV6-1 combines with J gene TRBJ1-2, with a possible D match to TRBD1 (6 bases). Trimming shortened V by 7 bases and J by 3 bases, and 12 bases separated the two germline ends. From germline, CDR1 is MNHNS and CDR2 SASEGT. CDR3 length: 13 amino acids.

This clone appeared a few times. This rearrangement joins TRBV4-2 to TRBJ2-5; 10 positions match TRBD2. The CDR3 has 16 residues. Unmatched junction bases numbered 10, after V lost 5 bases and J lost 4 bases. From germline, CDR1 is LGHNA and CDR2 YNFKEQ. The CDR3 loop reads CASSTPALAGTETQYF. CDR3 nucleotide sequence: TGTGCCAGCAGCACCCCGGCACTAGCGGGGACAGAGACCCAGTACTTC.

This sequence joins TRBV27 and TRBJ1-5, with 7 bases that match TRBD1. The CDR3 is 16 amino acids. Trimming at V came to 5 bases and at J to 0 bases, leaving 7 bases not matched to a gene. CDR1 and CDR2 from the germline V gene are MNHEY and SMNVEV (reference sequence). This CDR3 is CASSRAGGHSNQPQHF. CDR3 coding DNA: TGTGCCAGCAGTCGCGCAGGGGGTCATAGCAATCAGCCCCAGCATTTT.

For this clone: Other DNA sequences of this sample code for an identical CDR3. The CDR3 region is CASSLSRGTEAFF. DNA of the CDR3: TGCGCCAGCAGCTTATCTAGGGGCACTGAAGCTTTCTTT. The V gene is TRBV5-1, the J gene TRBJ1-1, with D maybe TRBD1 (5 bases). V lost 2 bases, J lost 4 bases, and 9 bases lay in between. Germline V gene lookup returns CDR1 SGHRS and CDR2 YFSETQ. This CDR3 has 13 amino acids. Filled out from reference TRBV5-1 and TRBJ1-1, the complete variable domain reads KAGVTQTPRYLIKTRGQQVTLSCSPISGHRSVSWYQQTPGQGLQFLFEYFSETQRNKGNFPGRFSGRQFSNSRSEMNVSTLELGDSALYLCASSLSRGTEAFFGQGTRLTVV.

The chain recombines TRBV19 with TRBJ2-2, with TRBD1 as a possible D gene (7 bases). CDR1 and CDR2 (germline): LNHDA, SQIVND (reference sequence). V was pared by 9 bases and J by 5 bases, with 13 bases between. The CDR3 is 13 amino acids. The CDR3, as DNA: TGTGCCAGCCGACAGGGAGGAACCGGGGAGCTGTTTTTT. Residues: CASRQGGTGELFF.

This clone came up once. A read error may account for a junction end that differs from germline. The J gene is TRBJ2-4, the V gene TRBV5-6, with 8 nucleotides matching TRBD2. Germline CDR1 reads SGHDT; CDR2 reads YYEEEE. This CDR3 spans 16 amino acids. The CDR3 coding sequence is TGTGCCAGCAGTCAACTACTAGCGGTAGCCAAAAACAGTCAGTACTTC. Translated: CASSQLLAVAKNSQYF.

The rearrangement links TRBV5-1 to TRBJ2-7; 8 bases are a match to TRBD1. J lost 7 bases, V lost 3 bases, and 9 bases had no gene match. Germline CDR1 SGHRS, CDR2 YFSETQ. CDR3 size: 14 residues. The CDR3 sequence: CASSSRDRSREQYF. CDR3 DNA sequence: TGCGCCAGCAGCTCCCGGGACAGGTCGAGGGAGCAGTACTTC.

The chain combines TRBV5-5 with TRBJ1-6; 9 nucleotides agree with TRBD1. The V gene end was trimmed by 3 bases and the J gene end by 9 bases; junction bases not matched to a gene: 10. CDR3 length: 16 residues. Germline CDR1 SGHKS, CDR2 YYEKEE (reference sequence). This CDR3 reads CASSSPGTGLGSPLHF. The CDR3 bases are TGTGCCAGCAGCTCCCCCGGGACAGGGCTGGGTTCACCCCTCCACTTT.

The chain carries TRBV9 and TRBJ2-7; TRBD2 aligns across 11 bases. Germline-derived CDR1 and CDR2 are SGDLS and YYNGEE. This CDR3 has 15 amino acids. V lost 4 bases to trimming and J lost 4 bases; unmatched junction nucleotides: 7. The DNA of the CDR3 is TGTGCCAGCAGCTCGCCCGGGACTAGCGGTTACGAGCAGTACTTC. Protein: CASSSPGTSGYEQYF.

The J gene is TRBJ1-5, the V gene TRBV19; the D is unclear. Trimming took off 3 bases at V and 7 bases at J, with 16 bases between the two ends. The CDR3 contains 15 residues. Per the germline V gene, CDR1 is LNHDA and CDR2 is SQIVND (reference sequence). CDR3 residues: CASSMGSLGGQPQHF. Here the CDR3 DNA reads TGTGCCAGTAGTATGGGATCCCTTGGAGGCCAGCCCCAGCATTTT.

The chain employs TRBV2 and TRBJ2-5; weak D call: TRBD1 (6 bases). V was clipped by 4 bases and J by 3 bases, with 9 bases between them. The CDR3 is made up of 13 amino acids. Germline lookup yields CDR1 SNHLY and CDR2 FYNNEI. CDR3 protein: CASSGTAKETQYF. CDR3 nucleotide sequence: TGTGCCAGCAGTGGGACAGCTAAAGAGACCCAGTACTTC.

This clone was detected only once. This chain joins TRBV30 and TRBJ2-5; D is perhaps TRBD1 (5 bases). The CDR3 runs 14 residues. The V gene's germline CDR1 is GTSNPN and CDR2 SVGIG (reference sequence). The germline V and J ends were trimmed by 3 bases and 3 bases, with 14 bases remaining between them. CDR3 sequence: CAWRLGAYEETQYF. Written as DNA, the CDR3 is TGTGCCTGGAGGCTAGGGGCCTACGAAGAGACCCAGTACTTC.